Listed below are T cell receptor beta chains from one sample, sequenced in a study of blood T cell repertoires in COVID-19. Produced via immunoSEQ multiplex PCR; TCRdb's table is partial and in-frame only. Of 55,000 to 75,000 clones listed, around 87% are singletons. Input material: peripheral blood. The source is a human donor with active COVID-19. The donor label of this sample is uncertain. CDR3s leave out the opening cysteine and the closing phenylalanine or tryptophan.

V gene	J gene	CDR3 protein
TRBV6-2/TRBV6-3	TRBJ2-3	ASSYGANKDTQY
TRBV30	TRBJ2-2	AWRVQKLTGELF
TRBV19	TRBJ2-7	ASSKRTNSYEQY
TRBV2	TRBJ2-7	AGWDRGGTYEQY
TRBV19	TRBJ2-1	ASSLDRAYNEQF
TRBV5-1	TRBJ2-6	ASSSQDSGANVLT
TRBV24-1	TRBJ2-2	ATSGYSGGADTGELF
TRBV6-5	TRBJ1-3	ASIPGSTSGNTIY
TRBV5-1	TRBJ1-1	ASRWGENTEAF
TRBV10-3	TRBJ2-7	AISEGTGGLSYEQY
TRBV4-3	TRBJ2-1	ASPESLSGRANEQF
TRBV19	TRBJ2-1	ASGGLDSSYNEQF
TRBV3-1/TRBV3-2	TRBJ2-7	ASSQTGSYEQY
TRBV5-4	TRBJ1-1	ASSLNPGTGAGAF
TRBV29-1	TRBJ2-7	SVEFPATGYEQY
TRBV29-1	TRBJ2-7	SAWTGFNEQY
TRBV12-3/TRBV12-4	TRBJ1-2	ASSFGSFDGYT
TRBV4-1	TRBJ2-3	ASFPGLAGLFSSTDTQY
TRBV29-1	TRBJ1-1	SVERPGETEAF
TRBV2	TRBJ1-6	ASSQQGSDNSPLH
TRBV11-2	TRBJ2-3	ASSLAAKWGHTQY
TRBV18	TRBJ2-5	ASSPRTSGGQGTQY
TRBV5-8	TRBJ2-3	ATWTGGTDTQY
TRBV4-2	TRBJ2-7	ASRPQFSSYEQY
TRBV19	TRBJ1-2	ASRPGFNYGYT
TRBV2	TRBJ2-5	ASNRGGEETQY
TRBV5-1	TRBJ2-2	ATRRGPFNTGELF
TRBV5-4	TRBJ2-5	ASSRPGQGQETQY
TRBV3-1/TRBV3-2	TRBJ2-3	ASSQTTSTDTQY
TRBV5-4	TRBJ1-1	ASSSPGGGKSMNTEAF
TRBV28	TRBJ2-7	ASSLLAGGIYEQY
TRBV7-2	TRBJ2-3	ASSLSGYSTDTQY
TRBV10-3	TRBJ1-1	ASRTEVEAF
TRBV29-1	TRBJ1-2	SVDPGPGGYGYT
TRBV6-5	TRBJ2-1	ASRNSGSSYNEQF
TRBV2	TRBJ1-2	ASSVTQGNYGYT
TRBV7-2	TRBJ1-5	ASSSKTGFNQPQH
TRBV19	TRBJ1-5	ASCDRAGGNQPQH
TRBV7-2	TRBJ1-1	ASSKGAAAEAF
TRBV5-1	TRBJ1-6	ASSLQGSYNSPLH
TRBV18	TRBJ1-3	ASSLVQRDRSGNTIY
TRBV6-6	TRBJ1-5	ASSSQDTSPQPQH
TRBV18	TRBJ2-7	ASSLTGTAISGEQY
TRBV5-1	TRBJ2-5	ASSSPGEETQY
TRBV24-1	TRBJ2-1	ATSAPVGTTYNEQF
TRBV2	TRBJ1-4	ASSRQVPATNEKLF
TRBV6-2/TRBV6-3	TRBJ2-2	ASSYSRQNTGELF
TRBV6-5	TRBJ1-1	ASSSGTGDTEAF
TRBV2	TRBJ2-7	ASTSGSYEQY
TRBV18	TRBJ2-7	ASSQGQLDEQY
TRBV5-1	TRBJ1-6	ASSLQGERSPLH
TRBV5-1	TRBJ2-7	ASSSTGRAGSYEQY
TRBV27	TRBJ2-2	ASSLTGLNTGELF
TRBV27	TRBJ2-1	ASSLAGGTYNEQF
TRBV24-1	TRBJ2-1	ATSEGRQGSDEQF
TRBV6-6	TRBJ1-5	ASRGQGRNNQPQH
TRBV3-1/TRBV3-2	TRBJ1-1	ASSQGDRMNTEAF
TRBV19	TRBJ2-1	ATAEPGLYNEQF
TRBV7-2	TRBJ2-5	ASSLGGVGQETQY